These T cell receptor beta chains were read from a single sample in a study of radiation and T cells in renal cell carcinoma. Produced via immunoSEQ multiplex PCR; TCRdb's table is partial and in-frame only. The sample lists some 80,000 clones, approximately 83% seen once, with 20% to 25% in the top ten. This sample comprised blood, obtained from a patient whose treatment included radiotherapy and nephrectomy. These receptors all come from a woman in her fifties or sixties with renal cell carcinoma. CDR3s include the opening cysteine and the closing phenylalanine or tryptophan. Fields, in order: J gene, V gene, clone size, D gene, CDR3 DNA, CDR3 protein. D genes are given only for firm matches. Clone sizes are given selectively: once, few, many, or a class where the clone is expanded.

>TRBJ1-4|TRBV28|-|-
TGTGCCAGCAGTCTCCGGGTGGGGGTGAAAGAAAAACTGTTTTTT
CASSLRVGVKEKLFF
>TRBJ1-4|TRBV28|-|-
TGTGCCAGCAGTACCCCTTCCGGGTTGGTTAATGAAAAACTGTTTTTT
CASSTPSGLVNEKLFF
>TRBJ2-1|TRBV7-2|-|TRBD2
TGTGCCAGCAGCTTAGAACTAGCGGGGTACAATGAGCAGTTCTTC
CASSLELAGYNEQFF
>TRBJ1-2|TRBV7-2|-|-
TGTGCCAGCAGCTCGACGGGGAGCTATGGCTACACCTTC
CASSSTGSYGYTF
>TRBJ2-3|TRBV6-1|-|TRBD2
TGTGCCAGCAGAGCGGGACTAGCGGCGGATACGCAGTATTTT
CASRAGLAADTQYF
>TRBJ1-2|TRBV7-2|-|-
TGTGCCAGCAGCTTAGCGCGCGGACAGCCTAAAGGCTACACCTTC
CASSLARGQPKGYTF
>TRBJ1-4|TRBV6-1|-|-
TGTGCCAGCAGTGATCAAACAGGTGGTGAAAAACTGTTTTTT
CASSDQTGGEKLFF
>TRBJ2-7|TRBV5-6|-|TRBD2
TGTGCCAGCAGCTTAGCGGGAGTTCGGTACGAGCAGTACTTC
CASSLAGVRYEQYF
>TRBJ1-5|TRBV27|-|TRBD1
TGTGCCAGCAGCCACGGGACAGTCGGTAACAATCAGCCCCAGCATTTT
CASSHGTVGNNQPQHF
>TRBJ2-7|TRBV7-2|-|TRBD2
TGTGCCAGCAGCCTTAGTCTAGCGGTGAGCCCCTACGAGCAGTACTTC
CASSLSLAVSPYEQYF
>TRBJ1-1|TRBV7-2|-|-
TGTGCCAGTCTGGATTCGGTCACTGAAGCTTTCTTT
CASLDSVTEAFF
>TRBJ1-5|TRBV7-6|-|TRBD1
TGTGCCCGCCGGGACAGGGGGCCCCTTGGAGCCCCTTATAGCAATCAGCCCCAGCATTTT
CARRDRGPLGAPYSNQPQHF
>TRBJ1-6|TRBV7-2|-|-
TGTGCCAGCACTCTCCAGTCGGGCTCCTATAATTCACCCCTCCACTTT
CASTLQSGSYNSPLHF
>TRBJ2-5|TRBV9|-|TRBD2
TGTGCCAGCAGCGTCGGCGGGGGGATACAAGAGACCCAGTACTTC
CASSVGGGIQETQYF
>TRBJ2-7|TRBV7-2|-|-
TGTGCCAGCAGCTTAGCCGGCAGCTCCTACGAGCAGTACTTC
CASSLAGSSYEQYF
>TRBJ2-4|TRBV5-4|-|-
TGTGCCAGCGCCGATGGAGGGTTGAAAAACATTCAGTACTTC
CASADGGLKNIQYF
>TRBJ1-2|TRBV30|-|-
TGTGCCTGGAGTGTACGAAGGAAAGCCCTCTATGGCTACACCTTC
CAWSVRRKALYGYTF
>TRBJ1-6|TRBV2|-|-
TGTGCCAGCAGTGAATGGTTTTTCTCACCCCTCCACTTT
CASSEWFFSPLHF
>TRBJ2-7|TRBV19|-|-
TGTGCCAGTAGTACCCGGAACCTGGACAGTCCCTACGAGCAGTACTTC
CASSTRNLDSPYEQYF
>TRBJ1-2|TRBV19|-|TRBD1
TGTGCCAGTAGTCAGGGGACAGTTAACTATGGCTACACCTTC
CASSQGTVNYGYTF
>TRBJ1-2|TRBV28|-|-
TGTGCCAGCAGTTGGGGGGAACGCGGCTACACCTTC
CASSWGERGYTF
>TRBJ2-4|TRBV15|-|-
TGTGCCACCAGCAGAGATCTCCATAGGTCGACAGAAAACATTCAGTACTTC
CATSRDLHRSTENIQYF
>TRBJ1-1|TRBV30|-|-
TGTGCCTGGAGTTCTGACAGCCCGAACACTGAAGCTTTCTTT
CAWSSDSPNTEAFF
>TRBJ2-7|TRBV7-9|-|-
TGTGCCAGCAGCCGGTTAAGGCAGGGGTCCTACGAGCAGTACTTC
CASSRLRQGSYEQYF
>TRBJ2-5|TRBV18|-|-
TGTGCCAGCTCACCTGGAGGGCTTACCCAAGAGACCCAGTACTTC
CASSPGGLTQETQYF
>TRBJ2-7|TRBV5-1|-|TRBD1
TGCGCCAGCAGCTCCTCGACAGGGTCGAACGAGCAGTACTTC
CASSSSTGSNEQYF
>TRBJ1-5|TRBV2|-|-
TGTGCCAGCCTACAGGGAGTAGGGGGCAATCAGCCCCAGCATTTT
CASLQGVGGNQPQHF
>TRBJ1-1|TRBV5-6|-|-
TGTGCCAGCGGAAGGGGGGGCACTGAAGCTTTCTTT
CASGRGGTEAFF
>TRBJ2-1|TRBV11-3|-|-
TGTGCCAGCAGCCCAGGACAGAATGAGCAGTTCTTC
CASSPGQNEQFF
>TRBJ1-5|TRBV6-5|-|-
TGTGCCAGCACCCGGAGCCGGGATCAGCCCCAGCATTTT
CASTRSRDQPQHF
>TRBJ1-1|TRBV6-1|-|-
TGTGCCAGCAGTGAACGGGTGTTCCATCCCGAGGAATGGAACACTGAAGCTTTCTTT
CASSERVFHPEEWNTEAFF
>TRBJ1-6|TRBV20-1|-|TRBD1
TGCAGTGCTGCCCGACAGGGACCCCTCCACTTT
CSAARQGPLHF
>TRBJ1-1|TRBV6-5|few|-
TGTGCCACCTTGAGGGGGGTGGACACTGAAGCTTTCTTT
CATLRGVDTEAFF
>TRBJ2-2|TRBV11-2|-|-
TGTGCCAGCAGCTTAAATGTTCTAGGCGGGGAGCTGTTTTTT
CASSLNVLGGELFF
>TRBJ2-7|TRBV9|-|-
TGTGCCAGCAGCGTAGACGGTACAGTCGAGCAGTACTTC
CASSVDGTVEQYF
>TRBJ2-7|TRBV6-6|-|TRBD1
TGTGCCACCCAAACAGGGGGGCATTCCGAGCAGTACTTC
CATQTGGHSEQYF
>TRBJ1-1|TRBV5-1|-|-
TGCGCCAGCAGCTTGGCCCAGGGGAACACTGAAGCTTTCTTT
CASSLAQGNTEAFF
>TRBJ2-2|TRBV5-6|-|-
TGTGCCAGCAGCTTCGGTCTCACCGGGGAGCTGTTTTTT
CASSFGLTGELFF
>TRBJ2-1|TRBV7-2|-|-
TGTGCCAGCAGCTTAGTGTCTGGGGAGAATGAGCAGTTCTTC
CASSLVSGENEQFF
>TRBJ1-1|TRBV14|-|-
TGTGCCAGCAGCCAAGATTGGGGGAACACTGAAGCTTTCTTT
CASSQDWGNTEAFF
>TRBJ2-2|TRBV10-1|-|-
TGCGCCAGCAGGGAAGGAGGCACCGGGGAGCTGTTTTTT
CASREGGTGELFF
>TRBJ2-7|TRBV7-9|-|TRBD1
TGTGCCAGCAGCTTAGACCGGGACAGGACCTACGAGCAGTACTTC
CASSLDRDRTYEQYF
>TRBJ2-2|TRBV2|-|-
TGTGCCAGCAGATGGACGGAGAACACCGGGGAGCTGTTTTTT
CASRWTENTGELFF
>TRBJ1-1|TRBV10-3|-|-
TGTGCCTCGCTCCCGGGGCGGGGGGACACTGAAGCTTTCTTT
CASLPGRGDTEAFF
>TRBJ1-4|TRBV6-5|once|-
TGTGCCAGCAGTACCCGACAGGCAAATGAAAAACTGTTTTTT
CASSTRQANEKLFF
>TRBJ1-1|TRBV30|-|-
TGTGCCTGGAGTCCAGGTAGTGGACCGAACACTGAAGCTTTCTTT
CAWSPGSGPNTEAFF
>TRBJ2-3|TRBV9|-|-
TGTGCCAGCAGCGTAGTGTCTAACACAGATACGCAGTATTTT
CASSVVSNTDTQYF
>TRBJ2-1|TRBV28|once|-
TGTGCCAGCAGTTTGCCAGGGCGGGCCAATGAGCAGTTCTTC
CASSLPGRANEQFF
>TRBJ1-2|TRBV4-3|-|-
TGCGCCAGCAGCCAAGATTTCAACATCCCCTATGGCTACACCTTC
CASSQDFNIPYGYTF
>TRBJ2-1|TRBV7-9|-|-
TGTGCCAGCAGTAGGGGGGACACAGACAATGAGCAGTTCTTC
CASSRGDTDNEQFF
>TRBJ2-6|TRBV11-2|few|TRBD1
TGTGCCAGCAGCTTCCTAGGGACAGGGGCGACTGGGGCCAACGTCCTGACTTTC
CASSFLGTGATGANVLTF
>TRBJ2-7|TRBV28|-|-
TGTGCCAGCAGTGACCCGGACAGTACCTACGAGCAGTACTTC
CASSDPDSTYEQYF
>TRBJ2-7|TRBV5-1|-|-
TGCGCCAGCAGCATCTGGGCAGAGCTGGGAAACGAGCAGTACTTC
CASSIWAELGNEQYF
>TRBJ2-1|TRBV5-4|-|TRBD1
TGTGCCAGCAGCTTGGGTGGGACAGGGGACAATGAGCAGTTCTTC
CASSLGGTGDNEQFF
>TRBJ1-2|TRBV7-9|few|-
TGTGCCAGCAGCCGATATGTAGGGCGCCCCCTTGGCTACACCTTC
CASSRYVGRPLGYTF
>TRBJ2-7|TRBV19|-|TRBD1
TGTGCCAGTAGTCATCCGGGACAGGCCCCCTACGAGCAGTACTTC
CASSHPGQAPYEQYF
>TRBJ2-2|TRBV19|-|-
TGTGCCAGTAGTATGAGGGCCGGGGAGCTGTTTTTT
CASSMRAGELFF
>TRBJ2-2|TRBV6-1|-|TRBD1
TGTGCCAGCAGTGAAACAACCCCCGGGACAGGGGTAATAAGCGCGAACACCGGGGAGCTGTTTTTT
CASSETTPGTGVISANTGELFF